This TCR beta chain was sequenced in a study of T cells in Graves' hyperthyroidism and ophthalmopathy. Uncontrolled infection, other autoimmune disease, pregnancy or lactation excluded patients. Researchers took RNA transcripts and amplified the TCR beta CDR3 regions from them. Researchers ran a first-round RT-PCR on the TCR CDR3 using the HTBI primer set. TCRdb passed the multiplex PCR reads through MiXCR, listing each CDR3 protein once. The data show about 560,000 distinct CDR3 sequences, with 16% seen just once and 18% held by the top ten. What was sequenced was blood. The sequence derives from a woman aged 18-30 years with Graves' hyperthyroidism.

The CDR3 bases are TGTGCCAGCAGCTTGGGACAGGAAAGCTCCTACGAGCAGTACTTC. Translated: CASSLGQESSYEQYF. The genes are TRBV5-6 and TRBJ2-7, with a tentative D call TRBD1 (6 bases). CDR3 length: 15 residues. V gave up 0 bases and J gave up 0 bases, with 10 bases separating them. In germline, CDR1 is SGHDT, CDR2 YYEEEE.